These 5 T cell receptor beta chains originate from one sample sequenced in a study of cytomegalovirus exposure and HLA in healthy donors. The PCR had 60 Vbeta and 13 Jbeta primers. Repertoires were generated with immunoSEQ multiplex PCR, while TCRdb's copy carries only in-frame clones and drops some. The sample gives roughly 170,000 clones, approximately 78% of which show up once; about 0.77% is in the top ten. Sample: PBMCs. The receptors derive from a woman in her late teens or twenties in good health and CMV-seronegative.

This clone has just a few counts. The chain carries TRBV7-2 and TRBJ2-3; 7 nucleotides match TRBD1. The germline V gene encodes CDR1 SGHTA and CDR2 FQGNSA. The CDR3 runs to 13 residues. J was trimmed by 6 bases and V by 4 bases; bases with no gene match: 4. The CDR3 DNA sequence: TGTGCCAGCAGCTCCGGCAGGGGGGATACGCAGTATTTT. Translating it yields CASSSGRGDTQYF.

The chain employs TRBV11-3 and TRBJ2-3; 11 nucleotides agree with TRBD2. There are 16 residues in the CDR3. Germline CDR1 is SGHNT and CDR2 is YENEEA. Trimming took 5 bases from V and 2 from J; bases not matched to a gene: 6. The CDR3 region has the DNA TGTGCCAGCAGCGGACGGACTAGCGGGTCCACAGATACGCAGTATTTT. This encodes CASSGRTSGSTDTQYF.

DNA for the CDR3: TGTGCCAGCAGTGATTTGTTTAGCGGCCGTGGTGAGCAGTTCTTC. It yields the protein CASSDLFSGRGEQFF. The chain carries TRBV2 and TRBJ2-1; D may be TRBD2 (6 bases). V lost 3 bases, J lost 9 bases, and 18 bases lay in between. CDR1 is SNHLY, CDR2 FYNNEI, per germline. The CDR3 spans 15 residues.

The gene calls are TRBV5-1 and TRBJ2-3; 11 bases align to TRBD2. The CDR3 has 15 amino acids. The junction had 3 bases not matched to a gene; V was cut back by 4 bases and J by 2 bases. Germline V CDR1 and CDR2: SGHRS, YFSETQ. The CDR3 nucleotides are TGCGCCAGCAGCACTAGCGGGAGTCCCACAGATACGCAGTATTTT. It specifies CASSTSGSPTDTQYF.

This clone was picked up one time. The chain combines TRBV6-6 with TRBJ1-5, with D maybe TRBD1 (6 bases). V lost 0 bases and J 6 bases, leaving 9 bases between the germline ends. The CDR3 is 14 amino acids. Germline V lookup: CDR1 MNHNY, CDR2 SVGAGI (reference sequence). CDR3 DNA sequence: TGTGCCAGCAGTTACTCCACAGGGAGTCAGCCCCAGCATTTT. Translated: CASSYSTGSQPQHF.